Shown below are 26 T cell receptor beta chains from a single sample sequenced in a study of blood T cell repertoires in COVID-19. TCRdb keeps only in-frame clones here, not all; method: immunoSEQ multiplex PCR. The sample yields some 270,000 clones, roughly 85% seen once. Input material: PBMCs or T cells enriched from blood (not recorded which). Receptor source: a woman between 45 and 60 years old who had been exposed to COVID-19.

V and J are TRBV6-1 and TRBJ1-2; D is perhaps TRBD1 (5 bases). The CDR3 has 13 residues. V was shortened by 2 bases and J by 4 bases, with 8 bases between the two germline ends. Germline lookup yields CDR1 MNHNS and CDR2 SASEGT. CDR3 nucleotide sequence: TGTGCCAGCAGTGAATCAGGGATCTATGGCTACACCTTC. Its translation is CASSESGIYGYTF.

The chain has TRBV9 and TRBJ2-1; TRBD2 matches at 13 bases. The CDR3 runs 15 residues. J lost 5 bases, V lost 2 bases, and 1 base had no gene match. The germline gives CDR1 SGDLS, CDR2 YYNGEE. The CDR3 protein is CASSVGLAGHNEQFF. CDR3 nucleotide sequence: TGTGCCAGCAGCGTGGGACTAGCGGGACACAATGAGCAGTTCTTC.

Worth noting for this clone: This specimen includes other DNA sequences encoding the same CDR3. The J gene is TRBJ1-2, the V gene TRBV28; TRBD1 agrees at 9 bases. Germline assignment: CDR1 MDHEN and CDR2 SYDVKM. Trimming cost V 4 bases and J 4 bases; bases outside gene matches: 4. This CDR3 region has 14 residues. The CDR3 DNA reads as TGTGCCAGCAGTTCACAGGGGGCGGGCTATGGCTACACCTTC. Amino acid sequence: CASSSQGAGYGYTF.

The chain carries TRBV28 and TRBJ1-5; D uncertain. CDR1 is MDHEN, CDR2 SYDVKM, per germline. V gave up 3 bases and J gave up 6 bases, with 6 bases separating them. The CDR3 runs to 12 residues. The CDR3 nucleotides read TGTGCCAGCAGTTTTTCGGGTCAGCCCCAGCATTTT. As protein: CASSFSGQPQHF.

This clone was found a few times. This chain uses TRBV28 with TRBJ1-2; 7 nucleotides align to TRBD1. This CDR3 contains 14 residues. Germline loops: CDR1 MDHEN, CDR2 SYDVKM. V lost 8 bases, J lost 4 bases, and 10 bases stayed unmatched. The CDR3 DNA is TGTGCCAGCGTCAGGGGGACCAGGACCTATGGCTACACCTTC. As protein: CASVRGTRTYGYTF.

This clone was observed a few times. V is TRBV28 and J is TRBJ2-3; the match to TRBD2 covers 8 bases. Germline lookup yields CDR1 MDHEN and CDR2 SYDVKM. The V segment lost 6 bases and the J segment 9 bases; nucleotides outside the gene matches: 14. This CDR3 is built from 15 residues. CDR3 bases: TGTGCCAGCAGCCCCACTAGCGGCCCTTCGCGGACGCAGTATTTT. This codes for CASSPTSGPSRTQYF.

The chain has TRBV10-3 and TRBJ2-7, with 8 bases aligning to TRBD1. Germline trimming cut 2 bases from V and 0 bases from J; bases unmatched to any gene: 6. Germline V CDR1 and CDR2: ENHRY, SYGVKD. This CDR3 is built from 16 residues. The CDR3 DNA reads TGTGCCATCAGTGAGAAAGGGGACAGGTTCTCCTACGAGCAGTACTTC. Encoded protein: CAISEKGDRFSYEQYF.

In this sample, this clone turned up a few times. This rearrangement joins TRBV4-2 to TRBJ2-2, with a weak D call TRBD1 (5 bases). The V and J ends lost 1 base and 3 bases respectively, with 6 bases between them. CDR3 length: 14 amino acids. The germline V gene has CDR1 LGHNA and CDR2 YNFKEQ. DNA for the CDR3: TGTGCCAGCAGCCAAGTAGGGGACACCGGGGAGCTGTTTTTT. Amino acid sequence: CASSQVGDTGELFF.

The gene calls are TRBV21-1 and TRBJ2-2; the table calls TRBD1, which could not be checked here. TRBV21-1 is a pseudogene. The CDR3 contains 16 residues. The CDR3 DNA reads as TGTGCCAGCAGCAAAGAGGGGCGAACCTTCACCGGGGAGCTGTTTTTT. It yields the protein CASSKEGRTFTGELFF.

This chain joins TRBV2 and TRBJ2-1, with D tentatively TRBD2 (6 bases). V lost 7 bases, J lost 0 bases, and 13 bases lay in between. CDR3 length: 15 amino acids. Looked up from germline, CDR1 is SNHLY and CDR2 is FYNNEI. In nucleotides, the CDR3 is TGTGCCAGCACTAAGGACGGGAGCTCCTACAATGAGCAGTTCTTC. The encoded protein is CASTKDGSSYNEQFF.

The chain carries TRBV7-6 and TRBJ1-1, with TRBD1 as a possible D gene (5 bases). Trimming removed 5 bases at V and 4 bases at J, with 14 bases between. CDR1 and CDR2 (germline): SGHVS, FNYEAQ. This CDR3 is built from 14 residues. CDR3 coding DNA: TGTGCCAGCAGCGCCCTGGGGCGAGGCACTGAAGCTTTCTTT. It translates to CASSALGRGTEAFF.

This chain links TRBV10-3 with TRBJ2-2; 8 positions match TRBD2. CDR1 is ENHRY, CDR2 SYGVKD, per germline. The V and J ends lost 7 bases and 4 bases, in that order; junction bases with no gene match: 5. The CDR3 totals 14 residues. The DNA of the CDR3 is TGTGCCATCAATGCCGGGGGGGTCACCGGGGAGCTGTTTTTT. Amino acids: CAINAGGVTGELFF.

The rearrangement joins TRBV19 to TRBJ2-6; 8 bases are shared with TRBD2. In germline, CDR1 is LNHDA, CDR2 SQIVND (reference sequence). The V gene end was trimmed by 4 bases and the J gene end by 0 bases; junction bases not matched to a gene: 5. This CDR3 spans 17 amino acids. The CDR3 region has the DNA TGTGCCAGTAGTAGCGGGGGGATTGCCTCTGGGGCCAACGTCCTGACTTTC. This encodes CASSSGGIASGANVLTF.

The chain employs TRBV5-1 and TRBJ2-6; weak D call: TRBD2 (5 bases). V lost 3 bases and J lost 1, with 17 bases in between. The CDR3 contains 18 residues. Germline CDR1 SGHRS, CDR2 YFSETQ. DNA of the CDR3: TGCGCCAGCAGCTCCGGCCGGGAAAAGGTTTCTGGGGCCAACGTCCTGACTTTC. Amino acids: CASSSGREKVSGANVLTF.

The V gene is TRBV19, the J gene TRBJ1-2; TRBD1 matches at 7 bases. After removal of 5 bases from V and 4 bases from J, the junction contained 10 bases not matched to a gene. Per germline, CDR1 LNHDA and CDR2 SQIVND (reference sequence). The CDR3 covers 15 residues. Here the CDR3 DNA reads TGTGCCAGTAGTGGGAACAGGGGTCCCATCTATGGCTACACCTTC. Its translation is CASSGNRGPIYGYTF.

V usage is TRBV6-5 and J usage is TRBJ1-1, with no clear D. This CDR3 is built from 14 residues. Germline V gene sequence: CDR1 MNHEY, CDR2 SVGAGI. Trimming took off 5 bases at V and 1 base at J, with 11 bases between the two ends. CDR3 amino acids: CASSLQATNTEAFF. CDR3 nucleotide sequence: TGTGCCAGCAGTCTTCAGGCGACGAACACTGAAGCTTTCTTT.

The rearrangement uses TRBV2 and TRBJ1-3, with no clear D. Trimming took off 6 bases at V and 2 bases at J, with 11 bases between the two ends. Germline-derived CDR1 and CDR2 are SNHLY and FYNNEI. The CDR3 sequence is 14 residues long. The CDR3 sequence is CASRAQLAGNTIYF. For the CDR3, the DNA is TGTGCCAGCAGGGCACAGTTAGCTGGAAACACCATATATTTT.

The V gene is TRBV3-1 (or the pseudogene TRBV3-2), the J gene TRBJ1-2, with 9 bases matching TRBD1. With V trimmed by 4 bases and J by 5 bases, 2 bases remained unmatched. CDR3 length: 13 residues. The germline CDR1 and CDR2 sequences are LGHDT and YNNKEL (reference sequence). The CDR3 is CASSPGQGYGYTF. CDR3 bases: TGTGCCAGCAGCCCGGGACAGGGATATGGCTACACCTTC.

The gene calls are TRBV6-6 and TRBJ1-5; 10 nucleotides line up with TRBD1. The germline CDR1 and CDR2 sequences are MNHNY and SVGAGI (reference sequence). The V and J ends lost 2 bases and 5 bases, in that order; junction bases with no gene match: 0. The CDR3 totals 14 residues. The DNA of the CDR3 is TGTGCCAGCAGTTACGGGACAGGGGATCAGCCCCAGCATTTT. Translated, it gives CASSYGTGDQPQHF.

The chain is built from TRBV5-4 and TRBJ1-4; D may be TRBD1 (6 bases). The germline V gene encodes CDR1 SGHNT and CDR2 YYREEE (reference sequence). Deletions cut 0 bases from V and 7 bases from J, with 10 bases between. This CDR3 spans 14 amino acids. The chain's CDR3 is CASSLAGAREKLFF. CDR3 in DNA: TGTGCCAGCAGCTTGGCAGGGGCCCGTGAAAAACTGTTTTTT.

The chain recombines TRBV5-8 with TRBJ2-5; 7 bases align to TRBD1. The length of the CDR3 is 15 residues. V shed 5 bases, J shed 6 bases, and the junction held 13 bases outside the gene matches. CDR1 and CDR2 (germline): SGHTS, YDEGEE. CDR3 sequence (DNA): TGTGCCAGCAGTTACCGACAGGGTATGGCGAAGACCCAGTACTTC. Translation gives CASSYRQGMAKTQYF.

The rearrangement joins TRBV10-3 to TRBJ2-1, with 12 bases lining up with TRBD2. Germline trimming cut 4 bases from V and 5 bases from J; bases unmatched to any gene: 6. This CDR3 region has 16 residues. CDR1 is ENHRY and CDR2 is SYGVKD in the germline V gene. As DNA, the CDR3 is TGTGCCATCAGTGGGGGTGGACTAGCGGGGAACAATGAGCAGTTCTTC. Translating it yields CAISGGGLAGNNEQFF.

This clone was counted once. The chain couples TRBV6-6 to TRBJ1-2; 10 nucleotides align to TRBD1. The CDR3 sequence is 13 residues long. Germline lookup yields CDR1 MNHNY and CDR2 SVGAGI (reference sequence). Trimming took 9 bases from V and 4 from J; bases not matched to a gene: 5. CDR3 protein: CASRQGAGYGYTF. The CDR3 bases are TGTGCCAGTAGACAGGGGGCGGGCTATGGCTACACCTTC.

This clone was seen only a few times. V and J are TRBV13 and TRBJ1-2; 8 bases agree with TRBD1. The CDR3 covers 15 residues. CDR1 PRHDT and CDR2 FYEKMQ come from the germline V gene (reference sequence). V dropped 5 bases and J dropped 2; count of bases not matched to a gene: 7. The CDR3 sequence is CASSMRRTGNYGYTF. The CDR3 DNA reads TGTGCCAGCAGCATGAGGCGGACAGGGAACTATGGCTACACCTTC.

The CDR3 nucleotides read TGTGCCAGCAGTAGGGACTCACTAATCTACGAGCAGTACTTC. Protein product: CASSRDSLIYEQYF. V gene TRBV6-2 or TRBV6-3 combines with J gene TRBJ2-7; possible D gene TRBD2, 6 bases. V lost 5 bases to trimming and J lost 3 bases, with 14 bases between them. The CDR3 is made up of 14 amino acids. Germline CDR1 and CDR2: MNHEY and SVGEGT.

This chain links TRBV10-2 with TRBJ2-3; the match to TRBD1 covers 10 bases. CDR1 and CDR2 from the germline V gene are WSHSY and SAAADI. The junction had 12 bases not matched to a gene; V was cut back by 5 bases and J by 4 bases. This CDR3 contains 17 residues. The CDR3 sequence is CASSSYRDRGSADTQYF. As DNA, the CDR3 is TGCGCCAGCAGTTCTTACCGGGACAGGGGATCTGCAGATACGCAGTATTTT.